This T cell receptor (beta chain) was recorded in a study of Graves' ophthalmopathy and Graves' hyperthyroidism. The sequenced template was RNA, covering the TCR beta CDR3 region. Following a first-round RT-PCR that used HTBI primers, a second-round multiplex PCR was carried out. Using its own MiXCR run on the multiplex PCR reads, TCRdb lists one record per CDR3 protein. The sample yields 900,000 to 1,200,000 distinct CDR3 sequences, roughly two fifths seen once. Among the exclusions were patients with other autoimmune diseases, uncontrolled infections, pregnancy or lactation. The V and J ends lost 4 bases and 1 base, in that order; junction bases with no gene match: 10. CDR1 is SGHTA, CDR2 FQGNSA, per germline. The CDR3 extends over 18 amino acids. In its sample, this clonotype was seen once. The antigen is undetermined. The study, taken as a whole, reports: At about 69% sensitivity and 72.22% specificity, the model predicted progression of the ophthalmopathy. The majority of expanded thyroid clonotypes above 0.001 frequency also occurred in blood.

Sequenced: peripheral blood or thyroid tissue (not recorded which). The TCR sequence derives from an adult man with Graves' hyperthyroidism. The chain has TRBV7-2 and TRBJ2-2, with TRBD2 matching 9 bases. This chain's CDR3 is CASSYRPRLAVNTGELFF. CDR3 in DNA: TGTGCCAGCAGCTACCGGCCGCGACTAGCGGTGAACACCGGGGAGCTGTTTTTT.